This T cell receptor beta chain derives from a study of response to subunit inactivated influenza vaccine. Points from the study as a whole: With each seasonal influenza vaccination, the authors suggested, few new T cells are recruited.

TCRdb reprocessed the RT-PCR reads with MiXCR, giving one entry per CDR3 protein. The sample lists 700,000 to 800,000 distinct CDR3 sequences; 15% to 20% were seen once. V dropped 3 bases and J dropped 3; count of bases not matched to a gene: 8. The CDR3 covers 16 residues. In germline, CDR1 is LNHNV, CDR2 YYDKDF (reference sequence). This clonotype was counted many times. Antigen specificity is unknown. The chain is built from TRBV15 and TRBJ2-1, with TRBD1 identical over 7 bases. Sequenced here: PBMCs from blood, sampled more than 4 days after vaccination. This clonotype was obtained from a man aged 45-65 years who received an inactivated influenza vaccine. CDR3 nucleotide sequence: TGTGCCACCAGCAGGCCGGGACAGAGAATCTACAATGAGCAGTTCTTC. Encoded protein: CATSRPGQRIYNEQFF. Drawing the rest from reference TRBV15 and TRBJ2-1, the complete variable domain is DAMVIQNPRYQVTQFGKPVTLSCSQTLNHNVMYWYQQKSSQAPKLLFHYYDKDFNNEADTPDNFQSRRPNTSFCFLDIRSPGLGDTAMYLCATSRPGQRIYNEQFFGPGTRLTVL.